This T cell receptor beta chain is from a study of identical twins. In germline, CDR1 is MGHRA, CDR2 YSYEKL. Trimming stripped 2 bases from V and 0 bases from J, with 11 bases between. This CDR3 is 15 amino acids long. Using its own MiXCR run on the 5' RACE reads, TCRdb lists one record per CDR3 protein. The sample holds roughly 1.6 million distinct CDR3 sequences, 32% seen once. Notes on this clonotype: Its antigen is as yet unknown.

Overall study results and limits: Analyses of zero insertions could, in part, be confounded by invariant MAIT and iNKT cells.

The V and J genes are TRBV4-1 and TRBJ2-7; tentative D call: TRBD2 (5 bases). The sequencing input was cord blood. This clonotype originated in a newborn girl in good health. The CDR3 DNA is TGCGCCAGCAGCCAAACTCCGGGATTCTCCTACGAGCAGTACTTC. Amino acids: CASSQTPGFSYEQYF.